This TCR beta chain derives from a study of regulatory T cells in long-lasting Graves disease. Overall study context: Over 5 years of antithyroid drugs with positive TSH receptor antibodies was taken to mean persistent Graves' disease.

iRepertoire HTBI primers and Arm-PCR of CDR3 regions built TCR beta libraries. In the study's own analysis: Across all samples, roughly 62 TRBV segments and 15 or so TRBJ segments were identified. TCRdb redid the calling of the multiplex PCR reads with MiXCR, one entry per CDR3 protein. The V and J calls come from TCRdb's annotation, not from the publication. The sample lists approximately 380,000 distinct CDR3 sequences, 20% occurring once. Time point meaning: persistent/refractory GD, antithyroid drugs over 5 years with positive TRAb. Construction of the TCR library relied on RNA isolated from PBMCs. In its sample, this clonotype was seen many times. Its matching antigen is unknown. Study observations and caveats: Compared with new cases, persistent Graves' patients showed reduced TCR diversity. Persistent patients shared more public clonotypes (over 2,500) than new patients (roughly 970).

Germline lookup yields CDR1 SNHLY and CDR2 FYNNEI. Deletions cut 5 bases from V and 2 bases from J, with 10 bases between. This CDR3 is 13 amino acids long. The receptor was isolated from a female donor with Graves disease. This chain links TRBV2 with TRBJ2-7; possible D gene TRBD1, 5 bases. This sample comprised peripheral blood mononuclear cells (PBMCs), obtained when the disease was refractory, from a patient treated with antithyroid drugs. This chain's CDR3 is CASSLTVTYEQYF. CDR3 nucleotides: TGTGCCAGCAGTCTGACAGTAACCTACGAGCAGTACTTC.